A selection of T cell receptor beta chains follows, all from one sample in a study of molecular identifiers for immune sequencing clone quantification. TCRdb fed the PCR reads into MiXCR, producing one record per CDR3 protein. The sample yields about 65,000 distinct CDR3 sequences, 15% to 20% seen once. Sequencing input: naive CD8+ T cells from blood, with Jurkat cell RNA spiked in. These TCRs come from a human donor in good health. Some libraries in this study had Jurkat cell RNA spiked in. Each CDR3 is given with its conserved first and last residue. The D gene is left open where the match is weak. Size is omitted from some rows. Given values are once, few, many or a class for expanded clones.

j_gene: TRBJ2-7; abundance: NA; len: 15; d_gene: NA; v_gene: TRBV27; CDR3aa: CASSLSSGPSYEQYF; CDR3nt: TGTGCCAGCAGTTTAAGCTCAGGGCCATCCTACGAGCAGTACTTC
j_gene: TRBJ2-6; abundance: many; len: 17; d_gene: TRBD1; v_gene: TRBV7-9; CDR3aa: CASSPGQGDSGANVLTF; CDR3nt: TGTGCCAGCAGTCCCGGACAGGGCGACTCTGGGGCCAACGTCCTGACTTTC
j_gene: TRBJ2-1; abundance: NA; len: 15; d_gene: TRBD2; v_gene: TRBV9; CDR3aa: CASRPMGLADNEQFF; CDR3nt: TGTGCCAGCAGACCAATGGGACTAGCGGACAATGAGCAGTTCTTC
j_gene: TRBJ2-2; abundance: many; len: 11; d_gene: NA; v_gene: TRBV6-5; CDR3aa: CASRNTGELFF; CDR3nt: TGTGCCAGCAGAAACACCGGGGAGCTGTTTTTT
j_gene: TRBJ2-5; abundance: NA; len: 12; d_gene: NA; v_gene: TRBV13; CDR3aa: CASSLGAQGQYF; CDR3nt: TGTGCCAGCAGCTTAGGGGCTCAAGGCCAGTACTTC
j_gene: TRBJ2-6; abundance: NA; len: 16; d_gene: NA; v_gene: TRBV20-1; CDR3aa: CSAREGDFSGANVLTF; CDR3nt: TGCAGTGCTAGAGAGGGGGATTTCTCTGGGGCCAACGTCCTGACTTTC
j_gene: TRBJ2-1; abundance: many; len: 12; d_gene: NA; v_gene: TRBV25-1; CDR3aa: CASSEFGNEQFF; CDR3nt: TGTGCCAGCAGTGAATTCGGAAATGAGCAGTTCTTC
j_gene: TRBJ2-1; abundance: many; len: 11; d_gene: TRBD1; v_gene: TRBV6-2/TRBV6-3; CDR3aa: CASHRGNEQFF; CDR3nt: TGTGCCAGCCACAGGGGGAATGAGCAGTTCTTC
j_gene: TRBJ1-1; abundance: once; len: 16; d_gene: NA; v_gene: TRBV7-2; CDR3aa: CASSLAAGILSTEAFF; CDR3nt: TGTGCCAGCAGCTTAGCAGCTGGAATACTGAGCACTGAAGCTTTCTTT
j_gene: TRBJ2-1; abundance: many; len: 11; d_gene: NA; v_gene: TRBV6-5; CDR3aa: CASRTYNEQFF; CDR3nt: TGTGCCAGCAGGACCTACAATGAGCAGTTCTTC
j_gene: TRBJ2-7; abundance: many; len: 15; d_gene: TRBD2; v_gene: TRBV13; CDR3aa: CASSQGLAGGYEQYF; CDR3nt: TGTGCCAGCAGCCAAGGACTAGCGGGAGGCTACGAGCAGTACTTC
j_gene: TRBJ2-1; abundance: few; len: 21; d_gene: NA; v_gene: TRBV4-1; CDR3aa: CASSQDHFGRSEIWVYNEQFF; CDR3nt: TGCGCCAGCAGCCAAGATCATTTCGGTAGATCTGAGATCTGGGTTTACAATGAGCAGTTCTTC
j_gene: TRBJ2-5; abundance: few; len: 15; d_gene: TRBD2; v_gene: TRBV7-9; CDR3aa: CASSGTSGAQETQYF; CDR3nt: TGTGCCAGCAGCGGGACTAGCGGGGCACAAGAGACCCAGTACTTC
j_gene: TRBJ2-1; abundance: NA; len: 15; d_gene: NA; v_gene: TRBV5-4; CDR3aa: CASSSRESSYNEQFF; CDR3nt: TGTGCCAGCAGCTCACGCGAGAGCTCCTACAATGAGCAGTTCTTC
j_gene: TRBJ2-7; abundance: many; len: 16; d_gene: TRBD2; v_gene: TRBV7-9; CDR3aa: CASSSRLAGVGYEQYF; CDR3nt: TGTGCCAGCAGCTCAAGACTAGCGGGAGTCGGGTACGAGCAGTACTTC
j_gene: TRBJ1-1; abundance: many; len: 14; d_gene: NA; v_gene: TRBV12-5; CDR3aa: CASGLGDSNTEAFF; CDR3nt: TGTGCTAGTGGTTTGGGGGACTCCAACACTGAAGCTTTCTTT
j_gene: TRBJ2-5; abundance: many; len: 14; d_gene: TRBD1; v_gene: TRBV28; CDR3aa: CASIQQGLGETQYF; CDR3nt: TGTGCCAGCATCCAACAGGGGTTAGGAGAGACCCAGTACTTC
j_gene: TRBJ2-7; abundance: many; len: 15; d_gene: NA; v_gene: TRBV13; CDR3aa: CASSARTLLIYEQYF; CDR3nt: TGTGCCAGCTCCGCAAGGACTCTACTCATCTACGAGCAGTACTTC
j_gene: TRBJ2-1; abundance: NA; len: 16; d_gene: NA; v_gene: TRBV20-1; CDR3aa: CSATSRDQGSYNEQFF; CDR3nt: TGCAGTGCCACATCCCGAGACCAGGGATCCTACAATGAGCAGTTCTTC
j_gene: TRBJ2-2; abundance: many; len: 15; d_gene: NA; v_gene: TRBV7-9; CDR3aa: CASSHPQVNTGELFF; CDR3nt: TGTGCCAGCAGCCACCCCCAGGTGAACACCGGGGAGCTGTTTTTT
j_gene: TRBJ2-7; abundance: many; len: 14; d_gene: NA; v_gene: TRBV5-1; CDR3aa: CASSEGWDSYEQYF; CDR3nt: TGCGCCAGCAGCGAGGGATGGGACTCCTACGAGCAGTACTTC
j_gene: TRBJ1-4; abundance: many; len: 14; d_gene: NA; v_gene: TRBV9; CDR3aa: CASSVGEFNEKLFF; CDR3nt: TGTGCCAGCAGCGTAGGTGAATTTAATGAAAAACTGTTTTTT
j_gene: TRBJ2-5; abundance: many; len: 14; d_gene: NA; v_gene: TRBV27; CDR3aa: CASSSPTGQETQYF; CDR3nt: TGTGCCAGCAGTTCCCCGACAGGACAAGAGACCCAGTACTTC
j_gene: TRBJ1-4; abundance: NA; len: 14; d_gene: NA; v_gene: TRBV28; CDR3aa: CASTVGGENEKLFF; CDR3nt: TGTGCCAGCACCGTTGGGGGGGAGAATGAAAAACTGTTTTTT
j_gene: TRBJ1-1; abundance: few; len: 13; d_gene: NA; v_gene: TRBV25-1; CDR3aa: CATSQGWDTEAFF; CDR3nt: TGTGCCACTAGCCAAGGCTGGGACACTGAAGCTTTCTTT
j_gene: TRBJ2-7; abundance: NA; len: 15; d_gene: TRBD2; v_gene: TRBV11-2; CDR3aa: CASSLGREGPYEQYF; CDR3nt: TGTGCCAGCAGCTTAGGGCGGGAGGGCCCGTACGAGCAGTACTTC
j_gene: TRBJ2-7; abundance: NA; len: 15; d_gene: TRBD2; v_gene: TRBV12-3/TRBV12-4; CDR3aa: CACSSGTSGTYEQYF; CDR3nt: TGTGCCTGCAGTTCCGGGACTAGCGGTACCTACGAGCAGTACTTC